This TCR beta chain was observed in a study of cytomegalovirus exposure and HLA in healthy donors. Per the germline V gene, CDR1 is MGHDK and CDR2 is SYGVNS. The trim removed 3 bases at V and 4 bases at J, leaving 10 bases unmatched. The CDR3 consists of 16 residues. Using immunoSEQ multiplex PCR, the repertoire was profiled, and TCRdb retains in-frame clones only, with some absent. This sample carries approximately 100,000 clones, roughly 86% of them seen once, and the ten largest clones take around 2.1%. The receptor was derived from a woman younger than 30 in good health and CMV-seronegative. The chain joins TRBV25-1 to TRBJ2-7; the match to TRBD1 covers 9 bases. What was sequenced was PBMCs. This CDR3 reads CASSDLGRDREYEQYF. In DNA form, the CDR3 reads TGTGCCAGCAGTGATCTTGGCCGGGACAGGGAGTACGAGCAGTACTTC.